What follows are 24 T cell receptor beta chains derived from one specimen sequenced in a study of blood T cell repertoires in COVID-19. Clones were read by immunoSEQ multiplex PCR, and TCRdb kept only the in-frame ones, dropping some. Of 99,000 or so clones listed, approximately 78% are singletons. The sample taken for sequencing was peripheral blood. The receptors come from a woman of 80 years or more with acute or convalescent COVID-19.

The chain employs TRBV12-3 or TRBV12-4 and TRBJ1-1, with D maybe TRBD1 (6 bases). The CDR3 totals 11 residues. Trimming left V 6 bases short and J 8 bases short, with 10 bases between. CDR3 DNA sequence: TGTGCCAGCAGCTCCGGGACAGAAGCTTTCTTT. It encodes CASSSGTEAFF.

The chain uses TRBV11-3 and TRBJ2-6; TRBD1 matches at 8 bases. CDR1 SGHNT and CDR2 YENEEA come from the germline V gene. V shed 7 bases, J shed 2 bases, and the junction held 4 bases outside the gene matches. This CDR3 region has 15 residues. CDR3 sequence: CASTPGGPGANVLTF. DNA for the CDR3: TGTGCCAGCACCCCAGGGGGCCCTGGGGCCAACGTCCTGACTTTC.

CDR3 loop: CASSSDRVGGYTF. CDR3 coding DNA: TGTGCCAGCAGCTCGGACAGGGTGGGAGGCTACACCTTC. The chain is built from TRBV5-4 and TRBJ1-2, with 8 bases aligning to TRBD1. The germline V gene encodes CDR1 SGHNT and CDR2 YYREEE (reference sequence). The CDR3 is made up of 13 amino acids. The ends lost 3 bases at V and 8 bases at J; junction bases unmatched: 6. The full variable domain, completed using reference TRBV5-4 and TRBJ1-2, is ETGVTQSPTHLIKTRGQQVTLRCSSQSGHNTVSWYQQALGQGPQFIFQYYREEENGRGNFPPRFSGLQFPNYSSELNVNALELDDSALYLCASSSDRVGGYTFGSGTRLTVV.

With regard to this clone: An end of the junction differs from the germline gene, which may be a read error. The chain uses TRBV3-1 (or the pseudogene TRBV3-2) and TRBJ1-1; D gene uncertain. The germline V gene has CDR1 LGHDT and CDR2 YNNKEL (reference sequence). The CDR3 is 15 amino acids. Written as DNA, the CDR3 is TGTGCCAGCAGCCAAGAGGCCGGGGTGAAGACTGAAGCTTTCTTT. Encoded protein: CASSQEAGVKTEAFF.

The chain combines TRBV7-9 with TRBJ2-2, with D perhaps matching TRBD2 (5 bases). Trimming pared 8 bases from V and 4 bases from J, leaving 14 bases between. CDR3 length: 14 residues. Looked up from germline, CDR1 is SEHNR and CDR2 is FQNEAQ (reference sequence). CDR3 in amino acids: CASERREGTGELFF. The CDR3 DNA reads TGTGCCAGCGAGCGACGGGAAGGCACCGGGGAGCTGTTTTTT.

DNA of the CDR3: TGCGCCAGCAGCTTGGTGGCAAACCCGGGACTAGCGGGCGGGGAGCTGTTTTTT. Protein: CASSLVANPGLAGGELFF. The chain has TRBV5-1 and TRBJ2-2, with 12 bases fitting TRBD2. Germline loops: CDR1 SGHRS, CDR2 YFSETQ. The CDR3 is 18 amino acids. Trimming cost V 0 bases and J 7 bases; bases outside gene matches: 10.

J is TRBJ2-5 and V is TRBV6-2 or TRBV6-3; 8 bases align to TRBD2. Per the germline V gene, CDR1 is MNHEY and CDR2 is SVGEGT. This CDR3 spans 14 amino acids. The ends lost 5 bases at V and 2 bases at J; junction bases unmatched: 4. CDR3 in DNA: TGTGCCAGCAGTAGGATAGCGGGGCAAGAGACCCAGTACTTC. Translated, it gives CASSRIAGQETQYF.

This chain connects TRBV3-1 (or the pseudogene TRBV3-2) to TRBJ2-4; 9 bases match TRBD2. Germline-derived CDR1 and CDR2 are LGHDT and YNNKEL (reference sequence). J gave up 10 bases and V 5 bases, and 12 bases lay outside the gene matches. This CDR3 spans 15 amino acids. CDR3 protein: CASSNPAGGRGIQYF. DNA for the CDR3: TGTGCCAGCAGCAATCCAGCGGGAGGTAGGGGTATTCAGTACTTC.

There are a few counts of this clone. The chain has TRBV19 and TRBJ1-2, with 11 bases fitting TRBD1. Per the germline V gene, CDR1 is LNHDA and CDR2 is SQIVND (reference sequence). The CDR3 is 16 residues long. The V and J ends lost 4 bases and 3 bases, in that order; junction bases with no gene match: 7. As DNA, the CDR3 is TGTGCCAGTAGTAAAAGGGGGACAGGGGGATACTATGGCTACACCTTC. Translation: CASSKRGTGGYYGYTF.

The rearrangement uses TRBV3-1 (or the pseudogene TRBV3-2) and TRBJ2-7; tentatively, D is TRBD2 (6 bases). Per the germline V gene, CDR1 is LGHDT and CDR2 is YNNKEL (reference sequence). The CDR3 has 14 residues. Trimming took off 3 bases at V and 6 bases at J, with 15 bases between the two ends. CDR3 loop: CASSHGTHGTEQYF. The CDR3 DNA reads TGTGCCAGCAGCCACGGGACTCACGGGACCGAGCAGTACTTC.

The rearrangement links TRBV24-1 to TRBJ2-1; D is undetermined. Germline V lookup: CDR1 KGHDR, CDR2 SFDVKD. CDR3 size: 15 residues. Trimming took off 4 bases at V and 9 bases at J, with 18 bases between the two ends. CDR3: CATSDPTIDLREQFF. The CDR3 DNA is TGTGCCACCAGTGACCCGACAATTGACCTTCGTGAGCAGTTCTTC.

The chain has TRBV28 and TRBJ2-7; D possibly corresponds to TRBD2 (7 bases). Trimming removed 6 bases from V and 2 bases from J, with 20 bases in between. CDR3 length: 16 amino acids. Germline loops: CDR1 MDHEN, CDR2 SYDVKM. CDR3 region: CASSTVAGRGTYEQYF. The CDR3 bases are TGTGCCAGCAGCACAGTTGCGGGGAGGGGGACCTACGAGCAGTACTTC.

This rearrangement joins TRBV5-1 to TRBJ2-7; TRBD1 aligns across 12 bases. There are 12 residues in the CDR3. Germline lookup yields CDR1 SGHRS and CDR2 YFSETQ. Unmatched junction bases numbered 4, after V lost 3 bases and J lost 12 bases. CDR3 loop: CASSSGQGAWYV. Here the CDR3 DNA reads TGCGCCAGCAGCTCGGGACAGGGGGCGTGGTACGTC.

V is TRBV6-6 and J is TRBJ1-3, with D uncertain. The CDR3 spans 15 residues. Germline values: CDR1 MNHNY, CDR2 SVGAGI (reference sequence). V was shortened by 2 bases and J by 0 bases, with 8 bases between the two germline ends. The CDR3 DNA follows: TGTGCCAGCAGTTACGATGGCCCCTCTGGAAACACCATATATTTT. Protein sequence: CASSYDGPSGNTIYF.

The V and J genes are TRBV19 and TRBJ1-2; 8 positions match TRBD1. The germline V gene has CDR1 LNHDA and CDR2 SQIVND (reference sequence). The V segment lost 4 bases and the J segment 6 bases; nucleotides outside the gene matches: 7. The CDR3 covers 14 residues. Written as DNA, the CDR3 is TGTGCCAGTAGTAGACGGACAGGGAGTCATGGCTACACCTTC. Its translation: CASSRRTGSHGYTF.

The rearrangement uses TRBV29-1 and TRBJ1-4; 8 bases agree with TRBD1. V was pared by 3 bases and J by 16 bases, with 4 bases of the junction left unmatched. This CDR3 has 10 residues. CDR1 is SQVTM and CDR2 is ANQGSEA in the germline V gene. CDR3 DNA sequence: TGCAGCGTTGAGGACAGGGCTCAGTTTTTT. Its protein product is CSVEDRAQFF.

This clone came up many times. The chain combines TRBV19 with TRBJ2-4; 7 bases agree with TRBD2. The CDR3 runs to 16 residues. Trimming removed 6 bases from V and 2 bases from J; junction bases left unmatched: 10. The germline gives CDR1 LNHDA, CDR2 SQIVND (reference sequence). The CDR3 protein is CASSHLGGITKNIQYF. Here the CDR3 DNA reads TGTGCCAGTAGCCATCTGGGGGGGATTACCAAAAACATTCAGTACTTC.

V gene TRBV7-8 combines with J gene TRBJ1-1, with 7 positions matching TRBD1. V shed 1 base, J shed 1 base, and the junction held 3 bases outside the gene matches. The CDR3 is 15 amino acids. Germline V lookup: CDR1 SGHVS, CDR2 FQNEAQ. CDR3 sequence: CASSLVGTANTEAFF. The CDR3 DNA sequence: TGTGCCAGCAGCTTAGTCGGGACAGCGAACACTGAAGCTTTCTTT.

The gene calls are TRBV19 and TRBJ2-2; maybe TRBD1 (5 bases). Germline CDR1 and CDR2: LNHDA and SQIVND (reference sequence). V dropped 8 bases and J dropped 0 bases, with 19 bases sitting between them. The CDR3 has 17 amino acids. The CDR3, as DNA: TGTGCCAGTTCCCAACTTCGCGAAGGGGCGAACACCGGGGAGCTGTTTTTT. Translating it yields CASSQLREGANTGELFF.

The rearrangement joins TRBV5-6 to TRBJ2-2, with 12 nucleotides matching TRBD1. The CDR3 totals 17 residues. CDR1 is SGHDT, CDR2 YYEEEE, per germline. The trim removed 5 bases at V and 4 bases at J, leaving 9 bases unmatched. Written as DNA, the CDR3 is TGTGCCAGCAGTTCCGGGACAGGGGGCGCGGGCACCGGGGAGCTGTTTTTT. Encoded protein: CASSSGTGGAGTGELFF.

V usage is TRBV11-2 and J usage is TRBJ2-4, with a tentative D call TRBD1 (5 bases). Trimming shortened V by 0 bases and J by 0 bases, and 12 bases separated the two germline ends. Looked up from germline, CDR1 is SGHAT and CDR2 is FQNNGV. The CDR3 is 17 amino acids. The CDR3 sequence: CASSLDHRHKAKNIQYF. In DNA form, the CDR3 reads TGTGCCAGCAGCTTAGATCACAGGCACAAAGCCAAAAACATTCAGTACTTC.

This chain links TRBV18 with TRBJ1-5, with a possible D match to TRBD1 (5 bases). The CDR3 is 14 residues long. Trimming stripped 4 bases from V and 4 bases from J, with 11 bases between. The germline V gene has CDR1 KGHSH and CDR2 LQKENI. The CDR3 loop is CASSQGNTNQPQHF. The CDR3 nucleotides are TGTGCCAGCTCACAGGGGAACACAAATCAGCCCCAGCATTTT.

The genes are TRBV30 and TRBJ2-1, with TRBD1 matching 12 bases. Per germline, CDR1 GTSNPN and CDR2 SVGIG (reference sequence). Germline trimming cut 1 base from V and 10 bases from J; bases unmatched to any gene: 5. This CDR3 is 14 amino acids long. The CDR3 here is CAWSGGQGAGEQFF. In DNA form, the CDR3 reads TGTGCCTGGAGTGGGGGACAGGGGGCAGGCGAGCAGTTCTTC.

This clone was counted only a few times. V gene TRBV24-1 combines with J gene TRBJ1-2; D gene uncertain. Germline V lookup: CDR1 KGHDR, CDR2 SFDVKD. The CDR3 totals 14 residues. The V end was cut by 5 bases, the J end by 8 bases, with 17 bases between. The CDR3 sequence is CATSAGPSAGGYTF. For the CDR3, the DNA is TGTGCCACCAGTGCTGGGCCATCGGCTGGGGGCTACACCTTC.